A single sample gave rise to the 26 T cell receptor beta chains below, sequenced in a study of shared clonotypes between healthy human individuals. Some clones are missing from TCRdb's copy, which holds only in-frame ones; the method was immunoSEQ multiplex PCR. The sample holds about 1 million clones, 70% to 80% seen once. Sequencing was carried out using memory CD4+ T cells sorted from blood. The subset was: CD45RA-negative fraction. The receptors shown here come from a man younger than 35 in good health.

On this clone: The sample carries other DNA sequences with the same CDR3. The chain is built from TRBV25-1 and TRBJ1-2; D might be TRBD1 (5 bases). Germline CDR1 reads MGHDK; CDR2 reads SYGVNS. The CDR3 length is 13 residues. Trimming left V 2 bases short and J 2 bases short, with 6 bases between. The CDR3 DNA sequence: TGTGCCAGCAGTGAACGACAGAACTATGGCTACACCTTC. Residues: CASSERQNYGYTF.

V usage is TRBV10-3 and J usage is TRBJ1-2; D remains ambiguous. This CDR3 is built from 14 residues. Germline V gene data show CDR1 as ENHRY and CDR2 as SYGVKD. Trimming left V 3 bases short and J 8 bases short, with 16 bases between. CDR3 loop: CAISEPTGRSGYTF. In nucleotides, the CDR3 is TGTGCCATCAGTGAACCGACGGGCCGATCGGGCTACACCTTC.

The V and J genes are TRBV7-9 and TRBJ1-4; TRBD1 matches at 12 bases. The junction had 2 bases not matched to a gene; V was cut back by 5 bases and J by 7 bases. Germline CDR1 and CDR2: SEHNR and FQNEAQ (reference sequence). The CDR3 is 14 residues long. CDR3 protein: CASSPGQGAEKLFF. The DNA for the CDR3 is TGTGCCAGCAGCCCGGGACAGGGGGCTGAAAAACTGTTTTTT.

The CDR3 DNA follows: TGTGCCTGGAGGAGGGCTGAGAATGAAAAACTGTTTTTT. It specifies CAWRRAENEKLFF. This chain links TRBV30 with TRBJ1-4; D ambiguous. The length of the CDR3 is 13 residues. The germline V and J ends were trimmed by 3 bases and 5 bases, with 10 bases remaining between them. CDR1 GTSNPN and CDR2 SVGIG come from the germline V gene (reference sequence). The variable domain in full, with the rest retrieved from reference TRBV30 and TRBJ1-4, is SQTIHQWPATLVQPVGSPLSLECTVEGTSNPNLYWYRQAAGRGLQLLFYSVGIGQISSEVPQNLSASRPQDRQFILSSKKLLLSDSGFYLCAWRRAENEKLFFGSGTQLSVL.

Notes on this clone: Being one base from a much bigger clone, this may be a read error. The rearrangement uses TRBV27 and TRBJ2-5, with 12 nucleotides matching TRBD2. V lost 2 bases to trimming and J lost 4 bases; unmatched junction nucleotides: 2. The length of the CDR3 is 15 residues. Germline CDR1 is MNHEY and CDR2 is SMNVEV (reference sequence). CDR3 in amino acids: CASSLTSGGPETQYF. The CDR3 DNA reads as TGTGCCAGCAGTTTAACTAGCGGGGGGCCAGAGACCCAGTACTTC.

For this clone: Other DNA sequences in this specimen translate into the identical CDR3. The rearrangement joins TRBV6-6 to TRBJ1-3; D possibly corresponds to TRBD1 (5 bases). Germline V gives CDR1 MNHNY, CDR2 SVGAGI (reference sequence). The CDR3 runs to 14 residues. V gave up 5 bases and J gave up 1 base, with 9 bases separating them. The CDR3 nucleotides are TGTGCCAGCAGTCGTGACAGTTCTGGAAACACCATATATTTT. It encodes CASSRDSSGNTIYF.

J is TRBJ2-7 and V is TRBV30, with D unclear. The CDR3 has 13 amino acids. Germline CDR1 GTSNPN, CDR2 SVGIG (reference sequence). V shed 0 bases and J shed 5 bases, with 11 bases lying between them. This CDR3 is CAWSVGNGDEQYF. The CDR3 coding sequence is TGTGCCTGGAGTGTGGGAAACGGAGACGAGCAGTACTTC.

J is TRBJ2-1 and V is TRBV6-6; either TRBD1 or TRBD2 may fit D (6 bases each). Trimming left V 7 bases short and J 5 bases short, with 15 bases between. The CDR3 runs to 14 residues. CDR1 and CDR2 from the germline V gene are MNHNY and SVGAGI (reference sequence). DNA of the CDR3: TGTGCCAGCAAAGGGGGGACATCTAACAATGAGCAGTTCTTC. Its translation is CASKGGTSNNEQFF.

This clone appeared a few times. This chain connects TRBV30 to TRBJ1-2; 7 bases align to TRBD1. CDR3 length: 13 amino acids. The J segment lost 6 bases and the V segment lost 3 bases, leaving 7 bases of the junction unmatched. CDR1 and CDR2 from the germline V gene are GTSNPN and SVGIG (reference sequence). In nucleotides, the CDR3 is TGTGCCTGGAGGGACAGGCTCCAAAATGGCTACACCTTC. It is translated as CAWRDRLQNGYTF.

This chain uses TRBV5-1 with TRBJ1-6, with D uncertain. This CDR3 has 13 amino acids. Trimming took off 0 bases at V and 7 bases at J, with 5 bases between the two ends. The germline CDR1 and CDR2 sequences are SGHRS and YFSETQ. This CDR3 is CASSLDQNSPLHF. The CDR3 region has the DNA TGCGCCAGCAGCTTGGATCAGAATTCACCCCTCCACTTT.

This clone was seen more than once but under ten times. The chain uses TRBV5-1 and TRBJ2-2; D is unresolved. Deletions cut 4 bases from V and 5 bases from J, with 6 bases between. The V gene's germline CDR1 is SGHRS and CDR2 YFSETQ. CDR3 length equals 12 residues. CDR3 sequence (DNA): TGCGCCAGCAGCCCCCGGACCGGGGAGCTGTTTTTT. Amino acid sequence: CASSPRTGELFF.

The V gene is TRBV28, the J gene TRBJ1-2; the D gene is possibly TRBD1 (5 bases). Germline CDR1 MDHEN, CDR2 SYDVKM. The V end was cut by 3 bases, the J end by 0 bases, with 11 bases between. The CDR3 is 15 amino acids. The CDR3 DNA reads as TGTGCCAGCAGTTTTCGCGGGACTGCTAACTATGGCTACACCTTC. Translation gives CASSFRGTANYGYTF.

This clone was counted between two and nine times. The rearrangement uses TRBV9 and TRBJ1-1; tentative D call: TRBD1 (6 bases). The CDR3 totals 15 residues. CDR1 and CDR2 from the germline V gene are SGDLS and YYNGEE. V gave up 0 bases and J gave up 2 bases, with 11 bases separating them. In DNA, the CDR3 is TGTGCCAGCAGCGTAGGTCAGGGGAAAAACACTGAAGCTTTCTTT. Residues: CASSVGQGKNTEAFF.

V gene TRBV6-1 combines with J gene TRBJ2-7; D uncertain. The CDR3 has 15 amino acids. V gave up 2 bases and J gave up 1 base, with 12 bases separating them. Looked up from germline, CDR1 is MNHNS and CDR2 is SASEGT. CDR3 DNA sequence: TGTGCCAGCAGTGAACTGCTTGGACGGTCCTACGAGCAGTACTTC. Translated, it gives CASSELLGRSYEQYF.

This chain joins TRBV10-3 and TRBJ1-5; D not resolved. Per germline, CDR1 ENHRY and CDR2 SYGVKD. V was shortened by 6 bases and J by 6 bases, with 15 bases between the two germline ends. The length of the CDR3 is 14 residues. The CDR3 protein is CAIRGSALGQPQHF. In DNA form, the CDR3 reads TGTGCCATCAGAGGATCTGCTTTGGGTCAGCCCCAGCATTTT.

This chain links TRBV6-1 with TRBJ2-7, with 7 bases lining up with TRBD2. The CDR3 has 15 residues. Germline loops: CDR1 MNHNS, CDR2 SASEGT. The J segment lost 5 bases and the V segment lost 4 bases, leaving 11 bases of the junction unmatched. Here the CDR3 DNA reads TGTGCCAGCAGTGTCCTTGACGGGGGGACCCACGAGCAGTACTTC. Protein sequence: CASSVLDGGTHEQYF.

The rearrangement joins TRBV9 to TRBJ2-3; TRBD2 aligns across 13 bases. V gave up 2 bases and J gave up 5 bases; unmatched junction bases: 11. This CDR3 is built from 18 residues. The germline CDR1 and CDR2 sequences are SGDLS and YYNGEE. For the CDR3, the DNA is TGTGCCAGCAGCGTCTCCGCCACTAGCGGGGGGGCCAGAGATACGCAGTATTTT. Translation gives CASSVSATSGGARDTQYF.

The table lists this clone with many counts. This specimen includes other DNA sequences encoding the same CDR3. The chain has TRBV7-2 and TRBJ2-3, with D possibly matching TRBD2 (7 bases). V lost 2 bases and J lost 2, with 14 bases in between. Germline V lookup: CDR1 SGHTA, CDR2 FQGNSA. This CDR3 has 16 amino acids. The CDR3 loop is CASSLRGGDSTDTQYF. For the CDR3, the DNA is TGTGCCAGCAGCTTAAGAGGGGGGGATTCCACAGATACGCAGTATTTT. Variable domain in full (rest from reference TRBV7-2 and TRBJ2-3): GAGVSQSPSNKVTEKGKDVELRCDPISGHTALYWYRQSLGQGLEFLIYFQGNSAPDKSGLPSDRFSAERTGGSVSTLTIQRTQQEDSAVYLCASSLRGGDSTDTQYFGPGTRLTVL.

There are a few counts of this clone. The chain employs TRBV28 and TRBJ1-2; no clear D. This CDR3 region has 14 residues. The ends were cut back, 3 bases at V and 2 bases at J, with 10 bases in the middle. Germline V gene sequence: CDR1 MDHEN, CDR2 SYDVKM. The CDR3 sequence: CASSLSQRNYGYTF. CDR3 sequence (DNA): TGTGCCAGCAGTTTGTCCCAGAGGAACTATGGCTACACCTTC.

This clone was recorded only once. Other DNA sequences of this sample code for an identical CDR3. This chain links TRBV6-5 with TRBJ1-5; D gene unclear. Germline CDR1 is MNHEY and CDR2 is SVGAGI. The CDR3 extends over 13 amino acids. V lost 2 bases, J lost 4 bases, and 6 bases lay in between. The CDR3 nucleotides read TGTGCCAGCAGTTACGGAGGGAATCAGCCCCAGCATTTT. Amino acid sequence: CASSYGGNQPQHF.

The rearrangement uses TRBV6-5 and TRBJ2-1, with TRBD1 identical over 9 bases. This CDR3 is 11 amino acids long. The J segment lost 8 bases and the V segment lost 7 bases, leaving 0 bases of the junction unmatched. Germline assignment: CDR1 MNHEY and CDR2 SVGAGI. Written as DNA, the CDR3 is TGTGCCAGCAACAGGGGGCATGAGCAGTTCTTC. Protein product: CASNRGHEQFF.

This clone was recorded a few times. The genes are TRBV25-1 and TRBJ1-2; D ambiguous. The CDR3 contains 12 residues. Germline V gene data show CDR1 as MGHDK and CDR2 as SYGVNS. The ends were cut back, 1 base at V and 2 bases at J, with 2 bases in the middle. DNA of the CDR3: TGTGCCAGCAGTGAATGGAACTATGGCTACACCTTC. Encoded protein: CASSEWNYGYTF.

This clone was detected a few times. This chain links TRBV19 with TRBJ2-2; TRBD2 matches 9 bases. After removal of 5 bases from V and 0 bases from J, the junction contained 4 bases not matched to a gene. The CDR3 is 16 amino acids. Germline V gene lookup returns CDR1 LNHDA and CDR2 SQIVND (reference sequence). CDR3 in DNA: TGTGCCAGTAGTTCCCGACTAGCGGCGAACACCGGGGAGCTGTTTTTT. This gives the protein CASSSRLAANTGELFF.

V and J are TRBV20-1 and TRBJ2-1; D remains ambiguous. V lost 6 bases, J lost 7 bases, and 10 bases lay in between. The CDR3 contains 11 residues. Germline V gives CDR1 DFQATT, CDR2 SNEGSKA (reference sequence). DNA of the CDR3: TGCAGTGCCCCGCTAGGGAATGAGCAGTTCTTC. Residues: CSAPLGNEQFF.

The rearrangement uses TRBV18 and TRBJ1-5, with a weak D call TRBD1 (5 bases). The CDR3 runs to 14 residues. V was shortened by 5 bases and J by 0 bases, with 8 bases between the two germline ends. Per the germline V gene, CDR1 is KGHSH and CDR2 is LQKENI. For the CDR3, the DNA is TGTGCCAGCTCATCAGGGAATAGCAATCAGCCCCAGCATTTT. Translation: CASSSGNSNQPQHF. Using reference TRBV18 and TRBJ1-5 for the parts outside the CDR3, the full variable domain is NAGVMQNPRHLVRRRGQEARLRCSPMKGHSHVYWYRQLPEEGLKFMVYLQKENIIDESGMPKERFSAEFPKEGPSILRIQQVVRGDSAAYFCASSSGNSNQPQHFGDGTRLSIL.

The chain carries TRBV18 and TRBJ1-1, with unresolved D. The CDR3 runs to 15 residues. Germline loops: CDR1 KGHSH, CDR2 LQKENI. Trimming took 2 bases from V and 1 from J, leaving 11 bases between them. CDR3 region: CASSPGVPGNTEAFF. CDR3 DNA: TGTGCCAGCTCACCAGGGGTTCCGGGGAACACTGAAGCTTTCTTT.